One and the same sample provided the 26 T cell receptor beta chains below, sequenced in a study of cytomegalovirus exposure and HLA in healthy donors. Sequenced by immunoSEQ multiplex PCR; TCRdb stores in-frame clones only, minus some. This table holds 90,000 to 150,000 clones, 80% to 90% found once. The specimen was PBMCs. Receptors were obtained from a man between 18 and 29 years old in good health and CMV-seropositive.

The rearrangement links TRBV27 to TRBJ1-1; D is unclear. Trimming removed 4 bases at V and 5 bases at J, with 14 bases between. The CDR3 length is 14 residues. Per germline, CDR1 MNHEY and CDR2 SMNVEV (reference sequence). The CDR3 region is CASSYRGVGTEAFF. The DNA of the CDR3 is TGTGCCAGCAGTTATCGGGGAGTTGGGACTGAAGCTTTCTTT.

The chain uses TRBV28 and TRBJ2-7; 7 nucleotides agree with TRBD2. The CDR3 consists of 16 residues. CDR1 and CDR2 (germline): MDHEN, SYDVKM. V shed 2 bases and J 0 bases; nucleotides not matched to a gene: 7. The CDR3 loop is CASSLGGVGYSYEQYF. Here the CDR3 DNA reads TGTGCCAGCAGTTTAGGGGGGGTCGGTTACTCCTACGAGCAGTACTTC. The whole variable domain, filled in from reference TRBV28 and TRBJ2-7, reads DVKVTQSSRYLVKRTGEKVFLECVQDMDHENMFWYRQDPGLGLRLIYFSYDVKMKEKGDIPEGYSVSREKKERFSLILESASTNQTSMYLCASSLGGVGYSYEQYFGPGTRLTVT.

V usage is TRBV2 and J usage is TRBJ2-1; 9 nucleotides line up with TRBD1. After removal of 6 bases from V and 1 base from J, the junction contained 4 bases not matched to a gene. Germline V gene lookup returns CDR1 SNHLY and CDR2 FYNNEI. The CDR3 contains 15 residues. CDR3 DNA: TGTGCCAGCAGGGTAGACAGGGGGTCCTACAATGAGCAGTTCTTC. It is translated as CASRVDRGSYNEQFF.

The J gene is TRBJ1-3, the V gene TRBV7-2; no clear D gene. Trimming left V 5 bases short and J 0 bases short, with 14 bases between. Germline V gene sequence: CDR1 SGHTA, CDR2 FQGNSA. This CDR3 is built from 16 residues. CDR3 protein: CASSPYLKSSGNTIYF. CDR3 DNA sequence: TGTGCCAGCAGCCCGTACTTAAAGAGCTCTGGAAACACCATATATTTT.

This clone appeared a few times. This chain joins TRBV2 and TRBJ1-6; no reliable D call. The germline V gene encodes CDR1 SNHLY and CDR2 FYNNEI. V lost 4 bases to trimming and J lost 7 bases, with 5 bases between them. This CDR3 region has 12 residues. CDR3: CASSGVNSPLHF. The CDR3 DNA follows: TGTGCCAGCAGTGGAGTGAATTCACCCCTCCACTTT.

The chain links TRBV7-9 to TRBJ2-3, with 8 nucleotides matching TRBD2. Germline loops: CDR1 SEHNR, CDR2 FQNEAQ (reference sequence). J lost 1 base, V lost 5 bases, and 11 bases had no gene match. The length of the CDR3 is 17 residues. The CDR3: CASSPLGAGGRTDTQYF. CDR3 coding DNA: TGTGCCAGCAGCCCGCTGGGGGCGGGGGGCCGCACAGATACGCAGTATTTT.

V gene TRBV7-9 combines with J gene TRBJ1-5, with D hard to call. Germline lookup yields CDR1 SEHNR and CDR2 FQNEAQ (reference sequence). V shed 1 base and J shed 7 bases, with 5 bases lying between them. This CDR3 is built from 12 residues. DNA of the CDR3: TGTGCCAGCAGCTTAGGCGCCCAGCCCCAGCATTTT. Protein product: CASSLGAQPQHF. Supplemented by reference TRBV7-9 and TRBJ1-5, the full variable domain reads DTGVSQNPRHKITKRGQNVTFRCDPISEHNRLYWYRQTLGQGPEFLTYFQNEAQLEKSRLLSDRFSAERPKGSFSTLEIQRTEQGDSAMYLCASSLGAQPQHFGDGTRLSIL.

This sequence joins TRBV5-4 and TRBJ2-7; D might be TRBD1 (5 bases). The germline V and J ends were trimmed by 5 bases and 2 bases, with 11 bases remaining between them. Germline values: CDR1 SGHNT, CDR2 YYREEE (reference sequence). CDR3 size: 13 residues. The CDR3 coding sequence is TGTGCCAGCAGAAAGGAAGGGGCCTACGAGCAGTACTTC. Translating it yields CASRKEGAYEQYF.

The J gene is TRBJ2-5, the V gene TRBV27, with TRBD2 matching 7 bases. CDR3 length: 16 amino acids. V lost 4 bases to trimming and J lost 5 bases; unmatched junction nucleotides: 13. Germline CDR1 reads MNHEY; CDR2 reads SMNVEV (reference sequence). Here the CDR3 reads CASSSHWGAGRETQYF. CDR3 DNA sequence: TGTGCCAGCAGTTCCCATTGGGGAGCGGGGAGGGAGACCCAGTACTTC.

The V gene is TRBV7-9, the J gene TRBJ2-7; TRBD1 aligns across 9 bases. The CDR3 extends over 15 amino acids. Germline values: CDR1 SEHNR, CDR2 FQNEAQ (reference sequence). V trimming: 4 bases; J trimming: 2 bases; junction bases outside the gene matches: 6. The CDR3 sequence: CASSSTGTGTYEQYF. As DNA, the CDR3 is TGTGCCAGCAGCTCCACCGGGACAGGGACCTACGAGCAGTACTTC.

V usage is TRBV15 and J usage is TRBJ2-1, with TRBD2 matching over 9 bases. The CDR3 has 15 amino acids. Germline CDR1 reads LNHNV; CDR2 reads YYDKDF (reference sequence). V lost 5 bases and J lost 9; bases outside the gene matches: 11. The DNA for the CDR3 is TGTGCCACCAGCCTCGGAGGAGCGGGGGGAGGTGAGCAGTTCTTC. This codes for CATSLGGAGGGEQFF.

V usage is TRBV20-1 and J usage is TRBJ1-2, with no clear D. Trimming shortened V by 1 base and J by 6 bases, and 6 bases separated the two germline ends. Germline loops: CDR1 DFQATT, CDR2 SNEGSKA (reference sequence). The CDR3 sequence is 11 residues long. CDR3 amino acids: CSARGRDGYTF. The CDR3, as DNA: TGCAGTGCTAGAGGGAGGGATGGCTACACCTTC.

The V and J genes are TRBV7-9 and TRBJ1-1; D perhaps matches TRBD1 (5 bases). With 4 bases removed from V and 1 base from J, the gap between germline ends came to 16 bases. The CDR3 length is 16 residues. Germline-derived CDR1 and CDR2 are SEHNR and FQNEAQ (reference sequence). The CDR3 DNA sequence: TGTGCCAGCAGCTCGGCGGGGGGAGGGAGGAACACTGAAGCTTTCTTT. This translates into CASSSAGGGRNTEAFF.

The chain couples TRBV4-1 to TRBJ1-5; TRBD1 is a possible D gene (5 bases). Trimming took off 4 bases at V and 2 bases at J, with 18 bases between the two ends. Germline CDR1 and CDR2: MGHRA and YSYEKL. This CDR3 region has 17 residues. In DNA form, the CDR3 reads TGCGCCAGCAGCCGGGTCCAAGGGGTTTATGGCAATCAGCCCCAGCATTTT. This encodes CASSRVQGVYGNQPQHF.

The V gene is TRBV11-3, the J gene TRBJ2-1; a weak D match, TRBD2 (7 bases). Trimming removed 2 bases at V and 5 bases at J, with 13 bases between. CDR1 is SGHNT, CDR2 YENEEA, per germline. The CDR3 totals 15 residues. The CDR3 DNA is TGTGCCAGCAGCTTAAACGGGGGGCCACACAATGAGCAGTTCTTC. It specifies CASSLNGGPHNEQFF.

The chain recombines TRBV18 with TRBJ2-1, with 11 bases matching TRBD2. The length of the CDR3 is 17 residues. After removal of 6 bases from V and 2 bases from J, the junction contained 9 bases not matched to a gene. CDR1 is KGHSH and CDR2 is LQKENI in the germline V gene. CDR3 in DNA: TGTGCCAGCTCCCTACTTAGCGGGGGGGCCCCCTACAATGAGCAGTTCTTC. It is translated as CASSLLSGGAPYNEQFF.

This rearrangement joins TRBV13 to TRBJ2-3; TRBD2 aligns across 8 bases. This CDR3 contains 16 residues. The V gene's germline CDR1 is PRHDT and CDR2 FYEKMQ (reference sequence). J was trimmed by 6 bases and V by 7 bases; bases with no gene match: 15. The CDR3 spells CASIARGGGPGDTQYF. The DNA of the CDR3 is TGTGCCAGCATCGCCCGGGGCGGGGGGCCAGGGGATACGCAGTATTTT.

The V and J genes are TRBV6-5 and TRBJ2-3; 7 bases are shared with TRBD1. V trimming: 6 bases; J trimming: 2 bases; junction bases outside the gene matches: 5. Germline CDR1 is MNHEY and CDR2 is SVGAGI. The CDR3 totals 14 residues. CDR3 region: CASSETGVTDTQYF. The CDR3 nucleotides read TGTGCCAGCAGCGAAACAGGGGTCACAGATACGCAGTATTTT.

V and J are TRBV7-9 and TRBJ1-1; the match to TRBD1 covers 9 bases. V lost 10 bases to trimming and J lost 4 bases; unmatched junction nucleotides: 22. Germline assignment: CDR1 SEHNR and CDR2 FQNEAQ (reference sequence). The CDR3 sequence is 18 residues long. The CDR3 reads CATNHPGTGSVVGTEAFF. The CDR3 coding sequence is TGTGCCACCAACCACCCCGGGACAGGGTCAGTGGTGGGCACTGAAGCTTTCTTT.

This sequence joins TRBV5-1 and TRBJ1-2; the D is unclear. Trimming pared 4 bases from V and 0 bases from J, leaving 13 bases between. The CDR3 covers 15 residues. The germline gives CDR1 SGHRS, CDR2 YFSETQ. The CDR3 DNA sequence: TGCGCCAGCAGCGCCGAGCCGCAAACTAACTATGGCTACACCTTC. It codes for CASSAEPQTNYGYTF. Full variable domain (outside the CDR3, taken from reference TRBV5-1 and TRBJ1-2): KAGVTQTPRYLIKTRGQQVTLSCSPISGHRSVSWYQQTPGQGLQFLFEYFSETQRNKGNFPGRFSGRQFSNSRSEMNVSTLELGDSALYLCASSAEPQTNYGYTFGSGTRLTVV.

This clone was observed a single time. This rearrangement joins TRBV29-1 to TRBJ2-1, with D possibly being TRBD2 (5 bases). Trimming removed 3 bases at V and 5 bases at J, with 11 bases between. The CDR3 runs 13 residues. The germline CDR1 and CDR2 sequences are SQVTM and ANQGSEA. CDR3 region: CSVDGSPNNEQFF. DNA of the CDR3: TGCAGCGTTGATGGGAGTCCTAACAATGAGCAGTTCTTC.

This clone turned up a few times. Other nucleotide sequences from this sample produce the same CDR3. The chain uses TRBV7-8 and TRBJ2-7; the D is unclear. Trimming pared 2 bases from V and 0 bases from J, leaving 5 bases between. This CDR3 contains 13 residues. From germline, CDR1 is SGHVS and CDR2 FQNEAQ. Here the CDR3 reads CASSLTSSYEQYF. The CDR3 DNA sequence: TGTGCCAGCAGCTTAACCAGCTCCTACGAGCAGTACTTC.

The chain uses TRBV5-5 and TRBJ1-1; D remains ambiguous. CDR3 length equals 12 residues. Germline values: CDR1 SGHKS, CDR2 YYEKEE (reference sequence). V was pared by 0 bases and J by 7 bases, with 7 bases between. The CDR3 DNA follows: TGTGCCAGCAGCTTGGCCGGGAGTGAAGCTTTCTTT. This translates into CASSLAGSEAFF. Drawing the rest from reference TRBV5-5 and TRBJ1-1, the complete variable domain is DAGVTQSPTHLIKTRGQQVTLRCSPISGHKSVSWYQQVLGQGPQFIFQYYEKEERGRGNFPDRFSARQFPNYSSELNVNALLLGDSALYLCASSLAGSEAFFGQGTRLTVV.

The CDR3: CASSSRDNEQFF. CDR3 DNA: TGTGCCAGTAGTAGCCGGGACAATGAGCAGTTCTTC. The V and J genes are TRBV19 and TRBJ2-1; no clear D. CDR3 length: 12 residues. The V and J ends lost 4 bases and 5 bases respectively, with 6 bases between them. Germline CDR1 and CDR2: LNHDA and SQIVND (reference sequence). Together with reference TRBV19 and TRBJ2-1, the CDR3 gives the full variable domain: DGGITQSPKYLFRKEGQNVTLSCEQNLNHDAMYWYRQDPGQGLRLIYYSQIVNDFQKGDIAEGYSVSREKKESFPLTVTSAQKNPTAFYLCASSSRDNEQFFGPGTRLTVL.

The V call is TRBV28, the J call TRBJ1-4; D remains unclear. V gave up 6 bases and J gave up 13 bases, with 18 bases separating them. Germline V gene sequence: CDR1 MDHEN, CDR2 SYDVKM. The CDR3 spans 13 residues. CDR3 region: CASSDSLNDGLFF. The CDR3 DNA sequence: TGTGCCAGCAGCGACTCCCTTAATGACGGACTGTTTTTT.

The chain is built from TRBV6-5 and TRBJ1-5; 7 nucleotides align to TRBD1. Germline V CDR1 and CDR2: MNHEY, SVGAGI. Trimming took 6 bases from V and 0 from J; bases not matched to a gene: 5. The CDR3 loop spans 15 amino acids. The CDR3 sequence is CASSPTGNSNQPQHF. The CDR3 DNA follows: TGTGCCAGCAGCCCGACAGGGAATAGCAATCAGCCCCAGCATTTT.